Listed here are 6 T cell receptor beta chains from one sample, sequenced in a study of spatial heterogeneity in lung cancer. The antigens these receptors bind are not known. Noted time point: sample taken at primary tumor resection. TCRdb ran MiXCR on the 5' RACE reads and lists one entry per CDR3 protein. The sample lists over 2,000 distinct CDR3 sequences, approximately 3% occurring once. Study-wide results and limits: Mutation tallies in tumors tracked expanded intratumoral alpha and beta TCR counts.

The source material was lung tumor tissue, sampled at surgery. These receptors were obtained from a female donor with early-stage non-small cell lung cancer.

By proportion, this clonotype is medium-sized. As DNA, the CDR3 is TGTGCCAGCAGCTTATTCCCCACGGGGAGCACAGATACGCAGTATTTT. Translated: CASSLFPTGSTDTQYF. V and J are TRBV7-8 and TRBJ2-3, with D possibly being TRBD2 (5 bases). The CDR3 totals 16 residues. Per germline, CDR1 SGHVS and CDR2 FQNEAQ. The V gene lost 2 bases and the J gene lost 0 bases, with 12 bases spanning the gap.

By frequency in the sample, this clonotype is large. The chain has TRBV7-6 and TRBJ2-1, with a tentative D call TRBD1 (6 bases). V was cut by 4 bases and J by 4 bases, with 14 bases left in between. Germline CDR1 SGHVS, CDR2 FNYEAQ. CDR3 size: 15 residues. Here the CDR3 DNA reads TGTGCCAGCAGCTCTAGTAGTACAGGGTACAATGAGCAGTTCTTC. This sequence encodes CASSSSSTGYNEQFF.

By share, this clonotype counts as medium-sized. The chain combines TRBV2 with TRBJ2-3, with a tentative D call TRBD2 (7 bases). The CDR3 loop spans 16 amino acids. Germline values: CDR1 SNHLY, CDR2 FYNNEI. V was cut by 6 bases and J by 0 bases, with 16 bases left in between. CDR3 DNA sequence: TGTGCCAGCAGACCCCCGGGGGGCGCTAGCACAGATACGCAGTATTTT. As protein: CASRPPGGASTDTQYF.

This clonotype has a count of ten or more. The chain recombines TRBV7-9 with TRBJ2-3; 10 nucleotides align to TRBD1. The germline gives CDR1 SEHNR, CDR2 FQNEAQ (reference sequence). The CDR3 has 14 amino acids. V trimming: 4 bases; J trimming: 6 bases; junction bases outside the gene matches: 4. CDR3 DNA sequence: TGTGCCAGCAGCTCGGACAGGGGGTGGGATACGCAGTATTTT. Its translation is CASSSDRGWDTQYF.

This clonotype is judged medium-sized. The J gene is TRBJ2-5, the V gene TRBV19; 16 positions agree with TRBD2. Unmatched junction bases numbered 6, after V lost 6 bases and J lost 2 bases. The CDR3 totals 17 residues. CDR1 is LNHDA and CDR2 is SQIVND in the germline V gene (reference sequence). The CDR3 region is CASSPWGLAGGQETQYF. CDR3 DNA sequence: TGTGCCAGTAGCCCGTGGGGACTAGCGGGGGGGCAAGAGACCCAGTACTTC.

This clonotype was observed many times. The J gene is TRBJ2-7, the V gene TRBV6-5; TRBD2 agrees at 14 bases. The length of the CDR3 is 16 residues. Germline V gene data show CDR1 as MNHEY and CDR2 as SVGAGI. After removal of 6 bases from V and 6 bases from J, the junction contained 10 bases not matched to a gene. The CDR3 reads CASSQTSGGANREQYF. The CDR3 DNA follows: TGTGCCAGCAGCCAGACTAGCGGGGGGGCCAACCGCGAGCAGTACTTC.